This T cell receptor beta chain was identified in a study of cytotoxic CD8 clonotypes in ibrutinib-treated CLL (TCRdb year 2021). Study-wide context: The cohort was composed of roughly ten relapsed/refractory and around 15 treatment-naive patients; IGHV unmutated status was identified in 17 patients. Responses were partial in 25 or so patients and complete in 2; after median approximately 69 months follow-up, around 14 stayed in remission and 12 progressed. Samples at response were collected after a median of about 12 months of treatment, with a range of roughly 6 to 40 months. Samples averaged approximately 240,000 productive templates and 80,000 to 100,000 productive rearrangements. Of the roughly 81 people in the trial, about two dozen had longitudinal samples available. Cryopreserved peripheral blood mononuclear cells were obtained prior to treatment, at the time of response, and at either disease progression or sustained remission. Patients were still on ibrutinib when every remission and progressive disease sample was collected.

The sample's time point label is to be understood as: approximately eleven months on ibrutinib. Roughly 1.9 micrograms of genomic DNA were extracted from cryopreserved PBMCs for TCR beta library preparation. High-throughput TCR beta sequencing was performed on longitudinal blood samples from CLL patients receiving ibrutinib monotherapy. The patients took part in an open-label, single-center phase 2 trial of ibrutinib monotherapy. Here is what the overall study found, with its caveats: Public clonotypes were rare and either contracted or stayed stable during treatment, and the rise in clonality at ibrutinib response reflected the expansion of private clonotypes. An increase in clonality was observed at ibrutinib response, with clonality remaining stable during sustained remission and falling back toward baseline at progression. Baseline clonality exceeded that of age-matched healthy donors and correlated strongly with circulating CD8+ T-cell counts. Lymph node repertoires were not examined, and the timing of sampling was not matched between patients in sustained remission and those whose disease progressed.

As concerns this clone: The target of this receptor is not known. Base qualities are not provided; no much larger clone lies one nucleotide away.

The trim is 4 bases for V and 4 bases for J, with a gap of 13 bases between the germline ends. Per the germline V gene, SGHTA is the CDR1 and FQGNSA is the CDR2. The CDR3 contains 14 residues, cysteine and phenylalanine counted. The entry retains the CDR3 DNA only, 42 bases that are in frame from base 1. Each clonotype received, on average, 10x coverage in deep resolution sequencing performed on a MiSeq, where the target depth lay between 1 in 1 million and 1 in 200,000 T cells. The immunoSEQ hsTCRB Kit was used to generate the TCR beta libraries. From the authors' description of their analysis: ImmunoSEQ Data Assistant and ImmunoSEQ Analyzer were used for data analysis, and V, D and J genes were assigned according to IMGT definitions. Clonality, which ranges from 0 to 1, was calculated by subtracting the normalized Shannon entropy of productive rearrangement frequencies from one. Only overrepresented clonotypes making up at least 0.05% of each patient's repertoire were included in the public clonotype analysis. Roughly 13 repertoires from age-matched healthy donors, obtained from immuneACCESS, served as clonality controls. Imported from immuneACCESS, the table was reduced by TCRdb to in-frame sequences with V and J called. These copies leave out some clones; in studies compared against another copy, an unresolved V gene accounts for under half, and the cause of the remainder is not known. That table is the source of V, J and clone size, and D and trimming were worked out from the DNA. This sample has 130,000 to 150,000 clones in its table, and about 80% of those were observed once. Of the sample, roughly 13% falls within the top ten clones.

The receptor was derived from a human donor with chronic lymphocytic leukemia. Material: PBMCs, obtained after 12 months of ibrutinib treatment. Recombination joined TRBV7-2 with TRBJ2-5, with the D segment possibly TRBD1 or TRBD2, each aligning over 5 bases. The CDR3 protein sequence reads: CASSWVGVAETQYF. The DNA reads TGTGCCAGCAGCTGGGTGGGGGTAGCAGAGACCCAGTACTTC.